This TCR beta chain was documented in a study of cytomegalovirus exposure and HLA in healthy donors. Study summary: Within the Caucasian-associated ancestry cluster were roughly 79% of the 398 genotyped donors. Findings of the study overall: A prior analysis recorded that most TCR beta V segments were productive about 87% or about 30% of the time.

For this clone: Its antigen is not known.

The donors (healthy individuals) were bone marrow donors. In the PCR, 60 Vbeta and 13 Jbeta primers were used. Profiling relied on immunoSEQ multiplex PCR, and the TCRdb table lists in-frame clones only, not all of them. The repertoire holds 85,000 to 90,000 clones, with approximately 72% as singletons. In germline, CDR1 is MNHEY, CDR2 SMNVEV (reference sequence). Losses at the gene ends were 8 bases for V and 6 bases for J; bases not matched to a gene: 4. The CDR3 has 13 residues. This TCR came from a man between 25 and 39 years old in good health and CMV-seropositive. The gene calls are TRBV27 and TRBJ1-2, with 12 bases fitting TRBD1. Input material: PBMCs. This CDR3 is CASGGTGGDGYTF. CDR3 coding DNA: TGTGCCAGCGGAGGGACAGGGGGCGATGGCTACACCTTC.